These T cell receptor beta chains were read from a single sample in a study of cytomegalovirus exposure and HLA in healthy donors. Profiling relied on immunoSEQ multiplex PCR, and the TCRdb table lists in-frame clones only, not all of them. This sample's clone table lists 91,000 or so clones. Sample: PBMCs. The receptors here all came from a woman between 25 and 40 years old in good health and CMV-seronegative. CDR3s include the opening cysteine and the closing phenylalanine or tryptophan. D genes are given only for firm matches.

j_call | d_call | v_call | cdr3_aa | cdr3_nt
TRBJ2-5 | - | TRBV5-4 | CASSLVARTSEQYF | TGTGCCAGCAGCTTGGTAGCGAGGACGTCTGAGCAGTACTTC
TRBJ2-5 | TRBD2 | TRBV7-2 | CASSFSGREQYF | TGTGCCAGCAGCTTCTCCGGGCGGGAGCAGTACTTC
TRBJ1-5 | - | TRBV19 | CASSIRGGQPQHF | TGTGCCAGTAGTATCCGCGGGGGACAGCCCCAGCATTTT
TRBJ1-2 | TRBD1 | TRBV15 | CATSRDRGTGPGGGYTF | TGTGCCACCAGCAGAGATAGGGGGACAGGCCCTGGCGGTGGCTACACCTTC
TRBJ1-5 | - | TRBV5-6 | CASSLVRELNQPQHF | TGTGCCAGCAGCTTGGTCCGGGAGCTCAATCAGCCCCAGCATTTT
TRBJ2-1 | TRBD2 | TRBV27 | CASMGLAGGVTYNEQFF | TGTGCCAGCATGGGACTAGCGGGGGGGGTGACCTACAATGAGCAGTTCTTC
TRBJ2-3 | TRBD2 | TRBV28 | CASSPGGGSGGTDTQYF | TGTGCCAGCAGTCCCGGAGGGGGTAGCGGGGGCACAGATACGCAGTATTTT
TRBJ1-2 | TRBD1 | TRBV5-1 | CASSSYRGGDTNYGYTF | TGCGCCAGCAGCTCTTACAGGGGTGGTGATACTAACTATGGCTACACCTTC
TRBJ2-7 | TRBD1 | TRBV4-1 | CASSQEGGWDRAYF | TGCGCCAGCAGCCAAGAGGGGGGCTGGGACAGGGCCTACTTC
TRBJ1-5 | TRBD1 | TRBV6-1 | CASRSTGDQPQHF | TGTGCCAGCAGATCGACAGGGGACCAGCCCCAGCATTTT
TRBJ1-2 | - | TRBV19 | CAAGVYPDGYTF | TGTGCCGCGGGCGTATATCCTGATGGCTACACCTTC
TRBJ2-2 | - | TRBV5-1 | CASSLNTGELFF | TGCGCCAGCAGCCTAAACACCGGGGAGCTGTTTTTT